The sequence of this T cell receptor beta chain was determined in a study of T cells in Graves' hyperthyroidism and ophthalmopathy. This clonotype was recorded at least ten times. The PBMCs were sourced from fresh peripheral blood (around 10 ml). V was clipped by 2 bases and J by 3 bases; unmatched bases: 8. The CDR3 totals 16 residues. The germline gives CDR1 KGHDR, CDR2 SFDVKD. From RNA transcripts, TCR beta CDR3 regions were amplified. HTBI primers were the set used in a first-round RT-PCR of the TCR CDR3. TCRdb itself ran the multiplex PCR reads through MiXCR, one entry per CDR3 protein. The sample records around 420,000 distinct CDR3 sequences, approximately 15% being singletons.

This sequence was found in a woman between 18 and 29 years old with Graves' hyperthyroidism. The V gene is TRBV24-1, the J gene TRBJ1-1; 7 bases align to TRBD1. Specimen: blood. CDR3 in amino acids: CATSDSRAGGDTEAFF. In DNA form, the CDR3 reads TGTGCCACCAGTGATTCCCGGGCAGGGGGAGACACTGAAGCTTTCTTT.